The T cell receptor (beta chain) under discussion was sequenced for a study of cytomegalovirus exposure and HLA in healthy donors. Trimming removed 1 base from V and 5 bases from J; junction bases left unmatched: 2. The CDR3 sequence is 13 residues long. Germline values: CDR1 SEHNR, CDR2 FQNEAQ (reference sequence). The PCR contained 60 Vbeta and 13 Jbeta primers. The protocol was immunoSEQ multiplex PCR, while the TCRdb copy is restricted to in-frame clones and leaves out a portion. The sample contains over 75,000 clones, around 64% of which appear only once. As regards this clone: Its antigen is currently unknown.

For this donor, CMV serostatus was not recorded. Whole-study findings and limits: Sequence variants that were highly shared formed a cluster that was likely a sequencing artifact. Later analysis identified a missense DCLRE1C variant that was linked to TCR beta V- and J-gene trimming. Immune exposure information comprised only CMV serostatus.

The receptor comes from a human donor in good health. Material: PBMCs. V gene TRBV7-9 combines with J gene TRBJ2-7; 7 nucleotides line up with TRBD2. CDR3 nucleotide sequence: TGTGCCAGCAGCTTAGGGAGCGGGGACGAGCAGTACTTC. This sequence encodes CASSLGSGDEQYF.